These 11 T cell receptor beta chains originate from one sample sequenced in a study of response to subunit inactivated influenza vaccine. TCRdb re-derived calls from the RT-PCR reads in MiXCR, one entry per CDR3 protein. Of 290,000 or so distinct CDR3 sequences listed, roughly 22% are singletons. Sequenced material: PBMCs from blood, taken about 20 months after vaccination. These receptors all stem from a man in his fifties or sixties who received an inactivated influenza vaccine.

Only a few counts were recorded for this clonotype. The chain uses TRBV15 and TRBJ2-5; possibly TRBD1 for D (6 bases). This CDR3 comprises 19 residues. The V end was cut by 0 bases, the J end by 5 bases, with 25 bases between. Germline V lookup: CDR1 LNHNV, CDR2 YYDKDF (reference sequence). The CDR3 region has the DNA TGTGCCACCAGCAGAGATAGCCTTCTCGGGACAAGAAAGTTGGAGACCCAGTACTTC. It codes for CATSRDSLLGTRKLETQYF.

This clonotype was recorded a few times. One junction end disagrees with the germline gene, perhaps due to a read error. The chain joins TRBV3-1 to TRBJ1-1; D is uncertain. The CDR3 has 12 residues. Germline V gene lookup returns CDR1 LGHDT and CDR2 YNNKEL (reference sequence). CDR3 sequence reads: CASSQENAEAFF. CDR3 DNA sequence: TGTGCCAGCAGCCAAGAGAACGCTGAAGCTTTCTTT. Full variable domain (missing parts from reference TRBV3-1 and TRBJ1-1): DTAVSQTPKYLVTQMGNDKSIKCEQNLGHDTMYWYKQDSKKFLKIMFSYNNKELIINETVPNRFSPKSPDKAHLNLHINSLELGDSAVYFCASSQENAEAFFGQGTRLTVV.

The sample holds a few counts of this clonotype. This chain joins TRBV4-3 and TRBJ2-1; the match to TRBD2 covers 7 bases. After removal of 0 bases from V and 5 bases from J, the junction contained 13 bases not matched to a gene. This CDR3 region has 18 residues. Germline V gives CDR1 LGHNA, CDR2 YSLEER. Written as DNA, the CDR3 is TGCGCCAGCAGCCAAGAAGGGTCGTGGACTAGTTTTAACAATGAGCAGTTCTTC. This codes for CASSQEGSWTSFNNEQFF.

This clonotype was detected a few times. This sequence joins TRBV19 and TRBJ2-1, with D perhaps matching TRBD1 (6 bases). The CDR3 has 13 residues. Germline V gene lookup returns CDR1 LNHDA and CDR2 SQIVND (reference sequence). Trimming shortened V by 1 base and J by 6 bases, and 7 bases separated the two germline ends. This CDR3 is CASSIVRGNEQFF. CDR3 nucleotides: TGTGCCAGTAGTATAGTCAGGGGCAATGAGCAGTTCTTC.

This clonotype was observed a handful of times. The chain links TRBV29-1 to TRBJ2-7, with D unclear. Germline loops: CDR1 SQVTM, CDR2 ANQGSEA. The CDR3 extends over 13 amino acids. The V gene lost 1 base and the J gene lost 7 bases, with 14 bases spanning the gap. The CDR3 sequence is CSVEGLYNEEQYF. The CDR3 nucleotides read TGCAGCGTTGAAGGTCTTTATAATGAAGAGCAGTACTTC.

This clonotype was counted a few times. The chain joins TRBV7-2 to TRBJ2-7; 13 positions match TRBD2. The trim removed 5 bases at V and 0 bases at J, leaving 1 base unmatched. Germline V gene data show CDR1 as SGHTA and CDR2 as FQGNSA. The CDR3 sequence is 15 residues long. CDR3 nucleotide sequence: TGTGCCAGCAGCCGGACTAGCGGGGGCTCCTACGAGCAGTACTTC. Protein: CASSRTSGGSYEQYF.

This clonotype turned up a few times. The rearrangement uses TRBV5-1 and TRBJ1-5; 7 bases match TRBD1. The CDR3 is made up of 14 amino acids. The ends lost 0 bases at V and 4 bases at J; junction bases unmatched: 1. Per the germline V gene, CDR1 is SGHRS and CDR2 is YFSETQ. The CDR3 loop is CASSLGDRNQPQHF. The CDR3 DNA is TGCGCCAGCAGCTTGGGGGACAGAAATCAGCCCCAGCATTTT.

This rearrangement joins TRBV28 to TRBJ1-5; 7 positions agree with TRBD1. The V and J ends lost 5 bases and 4 bases, in that order; junction bases with no gene match: 8. This CDR3 spans 15 amino acids. Germline V gene lookup returns CDR1 MDHEN and CDR2 SYDVKM. The CDR3 sequence: CASSRSGGWNQPQHF. The DNA of the CDR3 is TGTGCCAGCAGTCGCTCAGGGGGGTGGAATCAGCCCCAGCATTTT.

J is TRBJ2-7 and V is TRBV5-6, with TRBD2 matching 9 bases. V was clipped by 4 bases and J by 0 bases; unmatched bases: 8. This CDR3 has 16 residues. CDR1 and CDR2 from the germline V gene are SGHDT and YYEEEE. This CDR3 reads CASSKIAGADSYEQYF. The CDR3 DNA reads as TGTGCCAGCAGCAAAATAGCGGGGGCCGACTCCTACGAGCAGTACTTC.

This clonotype was recorded a few times. V gene TRBV4-2 combines with J gene TRBJ1-1; perhaps TRBD1 as D (5 bases). The CDR3 is 16 residues long. The germline V and J ends were trimmed by 0 bases and 0 bases, with 11 bases remaining between them. Per germline, CDR1 LGHNA and CDR2 YNFKEQ. The CDR3 spells CASSQDPGRVNTEAFF. CDR3 nucleotide sequence: TGTGCCAGCAGCCAAGATCCCGGCAGGGTGAACACTGAAGCTTTCTTT.

This clonotype was counted a few times. V usage is TRBV5-5 and J usage is TRBJ2-1, with 14 bases matching TRBD2. The germline CDR1 and CDR2 sequences are SGHKS and YYEKEE (reference sequence). This CDR3 has 18 residues. The ends lost 4 bases at V and 0 bases at J; junction bases unmatched: 6. In DNA form, the CDR3 reads TGTGCCAGCAGCACCGGGACTAGCGGGGGTATCTCCTACAATGAGCAGTTCTTC. Translating it yields CASSTGTSGGISYNEQFF.